A single sample gave rise to the 19 T cell receptor beta chains below, sequenced in a study of OX40 agonist ivuxolimab in advanced cancers. Using immunoSEQ multiplex PCR, the repertoire was profiled, and TCRdb retains in-frame clones only, with some absent. The profile shows tens of thousands of clones, approximately 81% of them singletons. Sample: CD4+ or CD8+ T cells sorted from blood, taken in a trial of the OX40 agonist ivuxolimab. The receptors here all came from an adult with an advanced solid tumor such as melanoma, head and neck, liver or kidney cancer.

The CDR3 loop reads CASSDPGRGRGTEAFF. The CDR3 DNA sequence: TGTGCCAGCAGTGATCCGGGCAGGGGGCGTGGCACTGAAGCTTTCTTT. The V call is TRBV6-1, the J call TRBJ1-1; 8 nucleotides match TRBD1. This CDR3 spans 16 amino acids. V gave up 3 bases and J gave up 4 bases; unmatched junction bases: 10. Germline V gene lookup returns CDR1 MNHNS and CDR2 SASEGT.

The chain carries TRBV2 and TRBJ2-3; 11 positions match TRBD1. Germline CDR1 reads SNHLY; CDR2 reads FYNNEI. The CDR3 contains 16 residues. J was trimmed by 5 bases and V by 5 bases; bases with no gene match: 9. The CDR3 region has the DNA TGTGCCAGCAGTTTCTCCGGGACAGGGGGGGTAGATACGCAGTATTTT. Translated, it gives CASSFSGTGGVDTQYF.

The rearrangement links TRBV5-4 to TRBJ1-2; 10 bases are shared with TRBD1. Trimming removed 4 bases from V and 7 bases from J; junction bases left unmatched: 13. Germline V gives CDR1 SGHNT, CDR2 YYREEE (reference sequence). CDR3 length: 16 residues. As DNA, the CDR3 is TGTGCCAGCAGCCGCGACCTGGGACAGGGGAATATTGGCTACACCTTC. Protein product: CASSRDLGQGNIGYTF. Combining the CDR3 with reference TRBV5-4 and TRBJ1-2 gives the whole variable domain ETGVTQSPTHLIKTRGQQVTLRCSSQSGHNTVSWYQQALGQGPQFIFQYYREEENGRGNFPPRFSGLQFPNYSSELNVNALELDDSALYLCASSRDLGQGNIGYTFGSGTRLTVV.

In DNA, the CDR3 is TGTGCCGGAACCGGGACAGGGAACTATGGCTACACCTTC. It encodes CAGTGTGNYGYTF. This sequence joins TRBV2 and TRBJ1-2, with TRBD1 matching over 9 bases. V lost 11 bases and J lost 2; bases outside the gene matches: 6. CDR3 size: 13 residues. Germline V gene data show CDR1 as SNHLY and CDR2 as FYNNEI.

This clone was picked up a small number of times. This sequence joins TRBV2 and TRBJ2-1; D ambiguous. The length of the CDR3 is 13 residues. V was pared by 4 bases and J by 9 bases, with 13 bases between. Per germline, CDR1 SNHLY and CDR2 FYNNEI. The CDR3 here is CASSVQWQPEQFF. The CDR3 bases are TGTGCCAGCAGTGTTCAGTGGCAACCTGAGCAGTTCTTC. Full variable domain (outside the CDR3, taken from reference TRBV2 and TRBJ2-1): EPEVTQTPSHQVTQMGQEVILRCVPISNHLYFYWYRQILGQKVEFLVSFYNNEISEKSEIFDDQFSVERPDGSNFTLKIRSTKLEDSAMYFCASSVQWQPEQFFGPGTRLTVL.

V gene TRBV5-1 combines with J gene TRBJ1-1, with D unresolved. The CDR3 has 14 amino acids. The V end was cut by 0 bases, the J end by 1 base, with 7 bases between. Germline-derived CDR1 and CDR2 are SGHRS and YFSETQ. Here the CDR3 reads CASSLEPANTEAFF. The DNA for the CDR3 is TGCGCCAGCAGCTTGGAACCCGCGAACACTGAAGCTTTCTTT.

This clone was recorded only once. The gene calls are TRBV2 and TRBJ1-1; D perhaps matches TRBD1 (6 bases). The V gene lost 7 bases and the J gene lost 5 bases, with 14 bases spanning the gap. CDR1 SNHLY and CDR2 FYNNEI come from the germline V gene. This CDR3 contains 13 residues. The CDR3 is CASNGQPGTEAFF. DNA of the CDR3: TGTGCCAGCAACGGACAGCCGGGGACTGAAGCTTTCTTT.

The chain has TRBV29-1 and TRBJ2-4; D possibly corresponds to TRBD2 (6 bases). The V and J ends lost 3 bases and 7 bases respectively, with 10 bases between them. This CDR3 region has 12 residues. The germline gives CDR1 SQVTM, CDR2 ANQGSEA. CDR3 in amino acids: CSVDGGSNIQYF. The CDR3 nucleotides are TGCAGCGTTGATGGGGGGTCCAACATTCAGTACTTC.

V usage is TRBV9 and J usage is TRBJ2-7; D not certain. The germline V gene encodes CDR1 SGDLS and CDR2 YYNGEE. V dropped 2 bases and J dropped 0 bases, with 12 bases sitting between them. The CDR3 is 15 residues long. The CDR3 region has the DNA TGTGCCAGCAGCGTGGCAGGATCCTTCTCCTACGAGCAGTACTTC. This gives the protein CASSVAGSFSYEQYF.

The DNA for the CDR3 is TGCGCCAGCTCGGCCCTTCCAGGGGCCAATCAGCCCCAGCATTTT. This sequence encodes CASSALPGANQPQHF. The chain uses TRBV5-1 and TRBJ1-5; tentative D call: TRBD1 (6 bases). The germline CDR1 and CDR2 sequences are SGHRS and YFSETQ. This CDR3 is 15 amino acids long. With 7 bases removed from V and 3 bases from J, the gap between germline ends came to 17 bases.

This chain links TRBV7-9 with TRBJ2-5; the D is unclear. The CDR3 is made up of 12 amino acids. CDR1 and CDR2 (germline): SEHNR, FQNEAQ (reference sequence). V was clipped by 2 bases and J by 4 bases, with 5 bases between them. As DNA, the CDR3 is TGTGCCAGCAGCTTATCCCGAGAGACCCAGTACTTC. Translated, it gives CASSLSRETQYF.

The chain has TRBV5-1 and TRBJ1-3; 8 bases align to TRBD1. From germline, CDR1 is SGHRS and CDR2 YFSETQ. The CDR3 spans 17 residues. Unmatched junction bases numbered 8, after V lost 3 bases and J lost 0 bases. CDR3 bases: TGCGCCAGCAGCTATGGACAGGGCGGTTCCTCTGGAAACACCATATATTTT. This gives the protein CASSYGQGGSSGNTIYF.

V gene TRBV18 combines with J gene TRBJ1-1, with a possible D match to TRBD1 (5 bases). Germline V gene sequence: CDR1 KGHSH, CDR2 LQKENI. The V gene lost 4 bases and the J gene lost 0 bases, with 9 bases spanning the gap. CDR3 size: 14 residues. DNA of the CDR3: TGTGCCAGCTCACAACAGGACCTGAACACTGAAGCTTTCTTT. Its protein is CASSQQDLNTEAFF.

This clone was seen a handful of times. This CDR3 reads CASSTGDGAQHF. CDR3 DNA: TGTGCCAGCAGCACAGGGGATGGAGCCCAGCATTTT. The rearrangement links TRBV9 to TRBJ1-5; TRBD1 matches 7 bases. Germline V lookup: CDR1 SGDLS, CDR2 YYNGEE. CDR3 size: 12 residues. V lost 4 bases to trimming and J lost 11 bases; unmatched junction nucleotides: 6.

This sequence joins TRBV2 and TRBJ2-2, with 11 bases lining up with TRBD1. CDR3 length equals 16 residues. V gave up 4 bases and J gave up 7 bases; unmatched junction bases: 8. CDR1 is SNHLY, CDR2 FYNNEI, per germline. CDR3 protein: CASSARTGGAGGELFF. The CDR3 DNA follows: TGTGCCAGCAGTGCCAGGACAGGGGGCGCCGGCGGGGAGCTGTTTTTT.

The rearrangement joins TRBV6-5 to TRBJ1-1; perhaps TRBD1 as D (6 bases). The CDR3 sequence is 13 residues long. Germline CDR1 reads MNHEY; CDR2 reads SVGAGI. V was shortened by 7 bases and J by 1 base, with 10 bases between the two germline ends. The CDR3 here is CASMKQGNTEAFF. The CDR3 DNA is TGTGCCAGCATGAAACAGGGGAACACTGAAGCTTTCTTT.

The V gene is TRBV18, the J gene TRBJ2-5; possible D gene TRBD1, 6 bases. The V end was cut by 6 bases, the J end by 2 bases, with 10 bases between. Per germline, CDR1 KGHSH and CDR2 LQKENI. The CDR3 has 13 amino acids. The CDR3 bases are TGTGCCAGCTCTCAGGGGTCGCAAGAGACCCAGTACTTC. Its protein is CASSQGSQETQYF.

The chain has TRBV4-1 and TRBJ2-7; D not certain. Germline V CDR1 and CDR2: MGHRA, YSYEKL. V gave up 5 bases and J gave up 3 bases, with 14 bases separating them. The CDR3 length is 14 residues. The CDR3 is CASSLGLGSYEQYF. CDR3 nucleotide sequence: TGCGCCAGCAGCTTAGGTTTAGGTAGCTACGAGCAGTACTTC.

The rearrangement links TRBV2 to TRBJ2-2, with TRBD1 matching over 8 bases. The CDR3 is made up of 16 amino acids. CDR1 and CDR2 (germline): SNHLY, FYNNEI. J gave up 2 bases and V 1 base, and 3 bases lay outside the gene matches. The CDR3 DNA follows: TGTGCCAGCAGTGAAGATGGGACAGGCAACACCGGGGAGCTGTTTTTT. This gives the protein CASSEDGTGNTGELFF.